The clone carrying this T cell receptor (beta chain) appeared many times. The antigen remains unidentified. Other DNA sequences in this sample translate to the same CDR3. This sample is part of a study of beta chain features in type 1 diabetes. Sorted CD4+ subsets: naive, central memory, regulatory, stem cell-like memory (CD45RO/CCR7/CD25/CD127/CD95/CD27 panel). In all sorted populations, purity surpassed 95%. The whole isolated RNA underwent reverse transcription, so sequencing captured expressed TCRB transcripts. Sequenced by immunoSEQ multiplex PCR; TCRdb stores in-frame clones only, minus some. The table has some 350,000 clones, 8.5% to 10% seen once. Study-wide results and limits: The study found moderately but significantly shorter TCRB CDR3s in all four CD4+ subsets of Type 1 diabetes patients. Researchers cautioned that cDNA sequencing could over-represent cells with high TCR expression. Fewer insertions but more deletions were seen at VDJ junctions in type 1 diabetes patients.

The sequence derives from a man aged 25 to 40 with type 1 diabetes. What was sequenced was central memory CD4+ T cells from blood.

This CDR3 reads CASSPGSATNEKLFF. As DNA, the CDR3 is TGCGCCAGCAGCCCAGGGTCGGCAACTAATGAAAAACTGTTTTTT. The V and J genes are TRBV5-1 and TRBJ1-4, with D tentatively TRBD1 (5 bases). V was trimmed by 4 bases and J by 0 bases, leaving 10 bases between them. Germline values: CDR1 SGHRS, CDR2 YFSETQ. This CDR3 contains 15 residues. The full variable domain, in which reference TRBV5-1 and TRBJ1-4 provide the parts outside the CDR3, is KAGVTQTPRYLIKTRGQQVTLSCSPISGHRSVSWYQQTPGQGLQFLFEYFSETQRNKGNFPGRFSGRQFSNSRSEMNVSTLELGDSALYLCASSPGSATNEKLFFGSGTQLSVL.